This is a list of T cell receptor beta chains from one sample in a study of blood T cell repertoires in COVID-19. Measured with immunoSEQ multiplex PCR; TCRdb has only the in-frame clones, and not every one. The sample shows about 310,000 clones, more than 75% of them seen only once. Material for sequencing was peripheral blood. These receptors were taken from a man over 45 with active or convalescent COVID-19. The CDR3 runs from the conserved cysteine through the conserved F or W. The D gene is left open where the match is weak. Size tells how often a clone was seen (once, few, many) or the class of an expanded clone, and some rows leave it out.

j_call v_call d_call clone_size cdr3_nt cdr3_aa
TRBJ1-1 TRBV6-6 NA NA TGTGCCAGCAGCTACACGCGCGGTGAAGCTTTCTTT CASSYTRGEAFF
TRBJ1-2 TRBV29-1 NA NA TGCAGCGTTGAAGCTCCCGCGACAGCTAACTATGGCTACACCTTC CSVEAPATANYGYTF
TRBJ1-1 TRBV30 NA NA TGTGCCTGGAGGTCTGGGGCCAGCTGGACTGAAGCTTTCTTT CAWRSGASWTEAFF
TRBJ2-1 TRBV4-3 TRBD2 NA TGCGCCAGCAGCCAAGGAGGAGCGGGGGGGCGAAATGAGCAGTTCTTC CASSQGGAGGRNEQFF
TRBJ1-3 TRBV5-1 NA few TGCGCCAGCAGCCAAGGGCCCGCGGGAGGAAACACCATATATTTT CASSQGPAGGNTIYF
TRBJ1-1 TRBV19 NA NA TGTGCCAGTAGTACCGACAGAGACACTGAAGCTTTCTTT CASSTDRDTEAFF
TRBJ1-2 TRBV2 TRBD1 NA TGTGCCAGCAGTGAATTGGGGACAGGGGCCCCCTATGGCTACACCTTC CASSELGTGAPYGYTF
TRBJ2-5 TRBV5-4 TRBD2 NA TGTGCCAGCAGCCTCCCGACTAGCGGCCAAGAGACCCAGTACTTC CASSLPTSGQETQYF
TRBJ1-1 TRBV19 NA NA TGTGCCACCAGCATCGGGGGAGCCACTGAAGCTTTCTTT CATSIGGATEAFF
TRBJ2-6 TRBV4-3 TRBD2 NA TGCGCCAGCAGCCAAGAAGCCGGGGGGGTAGTTGGGGCCAACGTCCTGACTTTC CASSQEAGGVVGANVLTF
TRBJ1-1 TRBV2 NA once TGTGCCAGCAGTCAGGACATTCTCACTGAAGCTTTCTTT CASSQDILTEAFF
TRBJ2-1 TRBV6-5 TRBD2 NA TGTGCCAGCATCCTAGCGGGATCGGGGGGGAATGAGCAGTTCTTC CASILAGSGGNEQFF
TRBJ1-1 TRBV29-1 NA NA TGCAGCGCTGCACAGGGAACGAACACTGAAGCTTTCTTT CSAAQGTNTEAFF
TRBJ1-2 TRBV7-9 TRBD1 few TGTGCCAGCAGATCAGACAGGGGGCGCAACTATGGCTACACCTTC CASRSDRGRNYGYTF
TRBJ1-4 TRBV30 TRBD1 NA TGTGCCTGGAATGCAAGAGGGGGCTCGGGTGAAAAACTGTTTTTT CAWNARGGSGEKLFF
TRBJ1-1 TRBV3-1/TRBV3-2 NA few TGTGCCAGCAGCCACGGAGGGTTGGACACTGAAGCTTTCTTT CASSHGGLDTEAFF
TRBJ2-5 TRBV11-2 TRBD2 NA TGTGCCAGCAGCTTCTTAGCGGGAGTCGGGGAGACCCAGTACTTC CASSFLAGVGETQYF
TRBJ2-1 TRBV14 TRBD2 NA TGTGCCAGCAGCCAAAGGTCTAGCGGGAGGCCGCGAAGATCCCCGCAGTTCTTC CASSQRSSGRPRRSPQFF
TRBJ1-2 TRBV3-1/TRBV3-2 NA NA TGTGCCAGCAGCCAAGGGGGGGTTGCCTATGGCTACACCTTC CASSQGGVAYGYTF
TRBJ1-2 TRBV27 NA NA TGTGCCAGCAGTTTAGGCCAGAACTATGGCTACACCTTC CASSLGQNYGYTF
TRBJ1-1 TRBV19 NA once TGTGCCAGTAGCGATTCCACTCGGAGCACTGAAGCTTTCTTT CASSDSTRSTEAFF
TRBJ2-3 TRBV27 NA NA TGTGCCAGCAGCTCCCTGCCAAGGACAGACCTCACAGATACGCAGTATTTT CASSSLPRTDLTDTQYF
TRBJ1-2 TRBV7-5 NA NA TGTGCCAGAAGCTTAAAGACTGGAGGCGTTTCTAACTATGGCTACACCTTC CARSLKTGGVSNYGYTF
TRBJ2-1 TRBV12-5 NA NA TGTGCTAGTGGTTTGGAGGGGGGGGGCAATGAGCAGTTCTTC CASGLEGGGNEQFF
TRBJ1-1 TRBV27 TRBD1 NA TGTGCCAGCAGTACGCGGACAGGGGGCCTCACTGAAGCTTTCTTT CASSTRTGGLTEAFF
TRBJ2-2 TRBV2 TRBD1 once TGTGCCAGCCGACAGGGGCAGACCGGGGAGCTGTTTTTT CASRQGQTGELFF
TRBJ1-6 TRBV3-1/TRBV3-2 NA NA TGTGCCAGCAGCCTTCAGGGTCAGTCCCTCCACTTT CASSLQGQSLHF
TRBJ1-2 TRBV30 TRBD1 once TGTGCCTGGAGTACCGGGACAGCAACCTATGGCTACACCTTC CAWSTGTATYGYTF
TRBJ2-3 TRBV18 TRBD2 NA TGTGCCAGCTCACCTCCGGGAGGGGTCACAGATACGCAGTATTTT CASSPPGGVTDTQYF
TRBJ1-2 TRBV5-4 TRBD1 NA TGTGCCAGCAGCTTGGAAGCCGAGACAGGGCTCGACTATGGCTACACCTTC CASSLEAETGLDYGYTF
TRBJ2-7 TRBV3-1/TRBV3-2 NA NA TGTGCCAGCAGCCAAGGCGGAAACTCCTACGAGCAGTACTTC CASSQGGNSYEQYF
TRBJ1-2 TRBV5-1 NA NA TGCGCCAGCAGCTCACTGGAGGGTGGGGGTAACTATGGCTACACCTTC CASSSLEGGGNYGYTF
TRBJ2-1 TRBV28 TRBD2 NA TGTGCCAGCAGTTTTTTCGTAACTAGCGCCCACAATGAGCAGTTCTTC CASSFFVTSAHNEQFF
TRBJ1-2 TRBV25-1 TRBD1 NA TGTGCCAGCAGTGTCCCGGGACAGGGGTATGGCTACACCTTC CASSVPGQGYGYTF
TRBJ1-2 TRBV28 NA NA TGTGCCAGCACCTCGAACTATGGCTACACCTTC CASTSNYGYTF
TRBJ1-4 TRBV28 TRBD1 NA TGTGCCAGCAGGCGTAGGACAGGGTATGAAAAACTGTTTTTT CASRRRTGYEKLFF
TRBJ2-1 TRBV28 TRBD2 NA TGTGCCAGCACTATCGGGGGGGACCGATACAATGAGCAGTTCTTC CASTIGGDRYNEQFF
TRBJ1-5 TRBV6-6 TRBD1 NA TGTGCCAGCACCACTGGACAGGAATATAGCAATCAGCCCCAGCATTTT CASTTGQEYSNQPQHF
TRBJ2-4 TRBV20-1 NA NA TGCAGTGCTAGTACAACCAAACAGGGTTCCCCAAGCATTCAGTACTTC CSASTTKQGSPSIQYF
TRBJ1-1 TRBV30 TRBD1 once TGTGCCTGGAGTGTACTTCAGGGGGACACTGAAGCTTTCTTT CAWSVLQGDTEAFF
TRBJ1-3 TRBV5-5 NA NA TGTGCCAGCAGCTTGCTTGCTGGAAACACCATATATTTT CASSLLAGNTIYF
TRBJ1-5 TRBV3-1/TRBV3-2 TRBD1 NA TGTGCCAGCAGCCAGACGCAGGGGGCAGGGCAGCCCCAGCATTTT CASSQTQGAGQPQHF
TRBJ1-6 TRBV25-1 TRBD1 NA TGTGCCAGCAGTGGTGGGACAGGATTGAATTCACCCCTCCACTTT CASSGGTGLNSPLHF
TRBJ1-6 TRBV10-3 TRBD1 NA TGTGCCATCAGCCTAGACAGGGGCTATAATTCACCCCTCCACTTT CAISLDRGYNSPLHF
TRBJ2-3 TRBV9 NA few TGTGCCAGCAGCGTAGGTCGGGGTGCTAGCACAGATACGCAGTATTTT CASSVGRGASTDTQYF
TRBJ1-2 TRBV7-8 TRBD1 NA TGTGCCAGCAGCCCAGGACAGGGGGAGAACTATGGCTACACCTTC CASSPGQGENYGYTF
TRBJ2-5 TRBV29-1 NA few TGCAGCGTTGATTTGGGGGCGGATTTGACCCAGTACTTC CSVDLGADLTQYF
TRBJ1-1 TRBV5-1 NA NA TGCGCCAGCAGCTTGGAGCGGGTTTCTACTGAAGCTTTCTTT CASSLERVSTEAFF
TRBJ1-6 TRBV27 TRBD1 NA TGTGCCAGCAGTTTAGGTACGGCAGGGGGTAATTCACCCCTCCACTTT CASSLGTAGGNSPLHF
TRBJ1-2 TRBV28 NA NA TGTGCCAGCAGCCTTGATGACAGTTCTTATGGCTACACCTTC CASSLDDSSYGYTF
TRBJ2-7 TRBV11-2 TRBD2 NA TGTGCCAGCAGCTTAGAGTCCAGCGGGAGATTCCAGCAGTACTTC CASSLESSGRFQQYF
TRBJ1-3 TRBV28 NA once TGTGCCAGCACCCCAAGAGAACTCTCTGGAAACACCATATATTTT CASTPRELSGNTIYF
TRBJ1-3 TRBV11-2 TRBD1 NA TGTGCCAGCAGAACACCCGGGACAGGGACTGGAAACACCATATATTTT CASRTPGTGTGNTIYF
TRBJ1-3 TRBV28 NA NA TGTGCCAGCAAACTGTTCTCTGGAAACACCATATATTTT CASKLFSGNTIYF
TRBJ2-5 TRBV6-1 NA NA TGTGCCAGCAGTGAAGCGGGGGGGGCCAAAGAGACCCAGTACTTC CASSEAGGAKETQYF
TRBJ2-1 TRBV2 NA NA TGTGCCAGCGAGGACCTCGACAGGCCTTTAGGCAATGAGCAGTTCTTC CASEDLDRPLGNEQFF
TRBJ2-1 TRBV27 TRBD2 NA TGTGCCAGCAGTGGACTAGTCTACAATGAGCAGTTCTTC CASSGLVYNEQFF
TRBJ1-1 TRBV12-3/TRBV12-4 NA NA TGTGCCAGCAGGGGACTGGCAGTCACTGAAGCTTTCTTT CASRGLAVTEAFF
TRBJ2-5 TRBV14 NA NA TGTGCCAGCAGCCAAGATGGCCTGCTCCACGAGACCCAGTACTTC CASSQDGLLHETQYF
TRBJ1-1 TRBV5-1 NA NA TGCGCCAGCAGCTTGCAATCCATGAACACTGAAGCTTTCTTT CASSLQSMNTEAFF